This entry is about one T cell receptor beta chain. This clonotype came up a few times. The antigen it recognizes is unknown. Base qualities are not recorded, but no much larger clone differs from it by a single base. From a lookup of the germline V gene, CDR1 and CDR2 are KGHDR and SFDVKD. The CDR3 spans 12 residues, from the cysteine through the phenylalanine. The read is trimmed to its CDR3 DNA, 36 bases read in frame from base 1. V is pruned by 5 bases and J by 8 bases, leaving 4 bases of the junction without a gene match. This sample was sequenced with an Illumina HiSeq 1500. Through fastp at Q25 and MiXCR, TCRdb rebuilt clones from the public reads, retaining in-frame beta chains. Merged by CDR3 protein, the rows form single entries marked with the most common genes and DNA. The sample has 150,000 to 200,000 distinct CDR3 sequences on record, roughly 30% of them singletons. The ten largest clones represent 30% to 40% of the sample.

This sample stems from a study of T cell repertoires in cytomegalovirus infection (dated by TCRdb to between 2018 and 2020). General notes on the study: Donor HLA type was relevant to the analysis, because carriage of CMV infection together with the matching HLA type was indicated by public TCR beta signatures.

Summary of the overall study and its limitations: Carriers of CMV infection plus the relevant HLA type were discriminated by the cumulative frequency of public TCR beta family members in the study cohort and in an independent roughly 380-donor cohort. The ex vivo response was dominated by HLA-C-restricted CMV-specific TCR beta clonotypes, and the single most frequent clonotype in two of eight donors was supplied by these HLA-C-restricted clonotypes.

Sequenced sample: PBMCs. The chain is made from TRBV24-1 and TRBJ1-2; 7 of the junction bases match TRBD1. This clonotype originated in a human donor in good health (CMV status not recorded). Some clones in this sample may be carry-over from other donors' samples. The DNA reads TGTGCCACCAGTGGAACAGGGGAAGGCTACACCTTC. Translated, it gives CATSGTGEGYTF.